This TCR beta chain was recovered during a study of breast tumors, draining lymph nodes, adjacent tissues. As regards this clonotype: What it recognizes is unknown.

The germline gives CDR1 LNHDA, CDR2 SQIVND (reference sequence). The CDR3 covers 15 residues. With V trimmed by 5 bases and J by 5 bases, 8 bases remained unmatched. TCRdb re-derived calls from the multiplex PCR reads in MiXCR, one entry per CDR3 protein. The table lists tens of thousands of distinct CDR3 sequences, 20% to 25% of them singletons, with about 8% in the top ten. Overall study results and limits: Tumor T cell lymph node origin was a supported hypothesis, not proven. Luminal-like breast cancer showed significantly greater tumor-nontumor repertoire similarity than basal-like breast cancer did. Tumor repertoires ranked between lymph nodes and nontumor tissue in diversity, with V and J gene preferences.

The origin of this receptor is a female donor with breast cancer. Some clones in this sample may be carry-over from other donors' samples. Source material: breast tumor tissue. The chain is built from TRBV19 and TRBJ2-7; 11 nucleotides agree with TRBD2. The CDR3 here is CASSVTSGSLNEQYF. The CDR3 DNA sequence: TGTGCCAGTAGTGTTACTAGCGGGAGTCTAAACGAGCAGTACTTC.